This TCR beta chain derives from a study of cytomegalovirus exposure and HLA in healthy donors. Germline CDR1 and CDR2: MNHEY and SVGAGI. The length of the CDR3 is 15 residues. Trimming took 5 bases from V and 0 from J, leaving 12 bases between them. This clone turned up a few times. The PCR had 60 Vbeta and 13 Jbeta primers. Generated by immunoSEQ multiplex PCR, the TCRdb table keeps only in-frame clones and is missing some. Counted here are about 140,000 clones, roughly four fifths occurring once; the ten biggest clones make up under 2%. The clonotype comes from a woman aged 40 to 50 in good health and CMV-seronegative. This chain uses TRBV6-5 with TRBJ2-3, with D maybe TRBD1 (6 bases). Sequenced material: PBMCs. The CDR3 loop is CASSNRARSTDTQYF. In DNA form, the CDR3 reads TGTGCCAGCAGTAACAGGGCCCGCAGCACAGATACGCAGTATTTT.